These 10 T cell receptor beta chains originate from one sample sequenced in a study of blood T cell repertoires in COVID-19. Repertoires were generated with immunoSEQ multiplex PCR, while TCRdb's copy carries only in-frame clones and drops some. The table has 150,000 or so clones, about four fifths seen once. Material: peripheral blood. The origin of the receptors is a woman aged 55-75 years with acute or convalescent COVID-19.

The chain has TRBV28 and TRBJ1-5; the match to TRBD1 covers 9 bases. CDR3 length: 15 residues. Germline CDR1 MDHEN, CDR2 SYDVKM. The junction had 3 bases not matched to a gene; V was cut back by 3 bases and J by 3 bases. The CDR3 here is CASSFGQGLNQPQHF. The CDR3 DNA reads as TGTGCCAGCAGTTTTGGACAGGGGCTCAATCAGCCCCAGCATTTT.

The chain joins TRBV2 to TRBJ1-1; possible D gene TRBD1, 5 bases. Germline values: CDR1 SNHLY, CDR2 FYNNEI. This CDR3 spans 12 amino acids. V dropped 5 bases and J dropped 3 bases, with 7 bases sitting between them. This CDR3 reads CASSTGHTEAFF. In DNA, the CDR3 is TGTGCCAGCAGTACAGGACACACTGAAGCTTTCTTT.

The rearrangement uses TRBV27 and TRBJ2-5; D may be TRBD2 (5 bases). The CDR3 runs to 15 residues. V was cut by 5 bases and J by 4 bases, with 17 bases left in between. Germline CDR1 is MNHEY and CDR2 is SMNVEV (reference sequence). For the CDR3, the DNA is TGTGCCAGCAGTAAAAGTCGGACTGGAACAGAGACCCAGTACTTC. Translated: CASSKSRTGTETQYF.

CDR3 residues: CASSLSGSGNTIYF. The CDR3 nucleotides are TGTGCCAGCAGCCTGTCGGGCTCTGGAAACACCATATATTTT. The chain links TRBV6-5 to TRBJ1-3; no reliable D call. CDR1 is MNHEY, CDR2 SVGAGI, per germline. This CDR3 is 14 amino acids long. The V gene lost 6 bases and the J gene lost 0 bases, with 9 bases spanning the gap.

The CDR3, as DNA: TGTGCCAGCAGCTTAGAGCCAGCAGGCTATGGCTACACCTTC. Encoded protein: CASSLEPAGYGYTF. V is TRBV7-8 and J is TRBJ1-2; the D is unclear. The CDR3 contains 14 residues. Between the trimmed V and J ends, which lost 1 base and 4 bases, there was a span of 10 bases. From germline, CDR1 is SGHVS and CDR2 FQNEAQ. Supplemented by reference TRBV7-8 and TRBJ1-2, the full variable domain reads GAGVSQSPRYKVAKRGQDVALRCDPISGHVSLFWYQQALGQGPEFLTYFQNEAQLDKSGLPSDRFFAERPEGSVSTLKIQRTQQEDSAVYLCASSLEPAGYGYTFGSGTRLTVV.

The CDR3 sequence: CASSTPLTDRQETQYF. CDR3 bases: TGTGCCAGCAGCACACCCCTTACGGACAGGCAAGAGACCCAGTACTTC. This chain connects TRBV3-1 (or the pseudogene TRBV3-2) to TRBJ2-5, with TRBD1 identical over 7 bases. There are 16 residues in the CDR3. Per the germline V gene, CDR1 is LGHDT and CDR2 is YNNKEL (reference sequence). Trimming at V came to 5 bases and at J to 2 bases, leaving 11 bases not matched to a gene.

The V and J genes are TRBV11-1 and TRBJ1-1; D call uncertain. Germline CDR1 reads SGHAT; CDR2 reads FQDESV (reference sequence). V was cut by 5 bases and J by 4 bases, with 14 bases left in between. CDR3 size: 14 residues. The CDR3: CASSLVVRGTEAFF. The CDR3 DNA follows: TGTGCCAGCAGCCTAGTAGTAAGAGGCACTGAAGCTTTCTTT. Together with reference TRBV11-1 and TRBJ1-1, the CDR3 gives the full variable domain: EAEVAQSPRYKITEKSQAVAFWCDPISGHATLYWYRQILGQGPELLVQFQDESVVDDSQLPKDRFSAERLKGVDSTLKIQPAELGDSAMYLCASSLVVRGTEAFFGQGTRLTVV.

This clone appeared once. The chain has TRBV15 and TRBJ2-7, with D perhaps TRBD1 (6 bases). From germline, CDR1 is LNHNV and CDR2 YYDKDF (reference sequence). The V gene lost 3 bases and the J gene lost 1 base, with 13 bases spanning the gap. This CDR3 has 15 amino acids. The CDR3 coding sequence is TGTGCCACCAGCAGTGACGGGACATCTTCCTACGAGCAGTACTTC. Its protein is CATSSDGTSSYEQYF.

CDR3 loop: CASSKRADNEQFF. The CDR3 nucleotides read TGTGCCAGCAGCAAGCGAGCAGACAATGAGCAGTTCTTC. The rearrangement joins TRBV7-8 to TRBJ2-1; the D is unclear. Germline-derived CDR1 and CDR2 are SGHVS and FQNEAQ. V gave up 5 bases and J gave up 5 bases, with 10 bases separating them. The CDR3 is 13 amino acids.

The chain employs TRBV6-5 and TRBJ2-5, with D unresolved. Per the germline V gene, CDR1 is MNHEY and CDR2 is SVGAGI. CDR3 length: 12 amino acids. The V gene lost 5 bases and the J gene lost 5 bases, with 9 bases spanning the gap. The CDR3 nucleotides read TGTGCCAGCAGTATGACTGGGGAGACCCAGTACTTC. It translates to CASSMTGETQYF.